A selection of T cell receptor beta chains follows, all from one sample in a study of cytomegalovirus exposure and HLA in healthy donors. This table comes from immunoSEQ multiplex PCR, and its TCRdb copy is limited to in-frame clones, with some not included. The sample consists of about 110,000 clones, 78% of them appearing once. Sequenced: PBMCs. These receptors all stem from a man aged 25 to 45 in good health and CMV-seronegative. Each CDR3 is given with its conserved first and last residue.

j_gene,v_gene,len,CDR3aa
TRBJ2-1,TRBV7-6,16,CASSLYTSGRGNEQFF
TRBJ2-7,TRBV10-3,14,CAIRTGTGAYEQYF
TRBJ1-2,TRBV6-5,15,CASSYEGVSYYGYTF
TRBJ2-3,TRBV5-1,15,CASSLGQVRTDTQYF
TRBJ1-2,TRBV18,13,CASSQDRNYGYTF
TRBJ2-3,TRBV5-1,15,CASSLSQISTDTQYF
TRBJ2-3,TRBV27,16,CASSARVGIGTDTQYF
TRBJ2-7,TRBV5-4,15,CASSRRLGYSYEQYF
TRBJ1-1,TRBV27,12,CASSNRRFEAFF
TRBJ1-2,TRBV5-5,15,CASSLVRQSNYGYTF
TRBJ1-1,TRBV5-1,15,CASSLAATPNTEAFF
TRBJ2-2,TRBV27,14,CASSPGRGTGELFF
TRBJ1-5,TRBV5-1,15,CASSLDGGKGQPQHF
TRBJ1-5,TRBV6-6,15,CASSYGTEGNQPQHF
TRBJ1-6,TRBV6-4,15,CASSDGAGINSPLHF
TRBJ1-5,TRBV19,18,CASSNVDRVLAGNQPQHF
TRBJ2-2,TRBV27,14,CASSPMTFSGELFF
TRBJ2-5,TRBV6-5,13,CASSRDRTETQYF
TRBJ2-7,TRBV5-6,14,CASSLGVPTYEQYF
TRBJ2-7,TRBV28,13,CASKREERGEQYF
TRBJ2-4,TRBV28,17,CATKPPGLPRAKNIQYF
TRBJ2-2,TRBV10-3,16,CAITGAGTGNTGELFF
TRBJ1-1,TRBV25-1,13,CASRQGALNEAFF
TRBJ1-1,TRBV7-2,15,CASSTGGGGDTEAFF
TRBJ2-1,TRBV30,14,CAWSVLGTVNEQFF
TRBJ2-7,TRBV18,17,CASSPSGTGFSSYEQYF
TRBJ2-7,TRBV10-3,13,CAIRGTGVYEQYF